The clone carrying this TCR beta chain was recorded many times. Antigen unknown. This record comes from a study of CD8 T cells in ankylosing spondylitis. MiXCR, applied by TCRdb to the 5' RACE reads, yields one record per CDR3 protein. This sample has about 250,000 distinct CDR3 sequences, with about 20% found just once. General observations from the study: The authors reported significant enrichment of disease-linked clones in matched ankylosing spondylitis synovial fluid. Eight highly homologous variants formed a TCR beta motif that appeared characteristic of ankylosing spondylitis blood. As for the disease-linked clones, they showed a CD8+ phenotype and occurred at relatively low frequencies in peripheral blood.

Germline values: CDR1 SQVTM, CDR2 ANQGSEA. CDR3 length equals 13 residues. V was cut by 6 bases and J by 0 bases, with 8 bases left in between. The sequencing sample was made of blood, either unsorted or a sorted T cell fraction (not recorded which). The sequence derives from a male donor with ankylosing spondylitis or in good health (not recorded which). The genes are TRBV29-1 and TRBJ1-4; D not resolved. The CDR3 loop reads CSVRFATNEKLFF. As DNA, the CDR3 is TGCAGCGTCCGATTTGCAACTAATGAAAAACTGTTTTTT.